This T cell receptor (beta chain) was profiled in a study of identical twins. Between the trimmed V and J ends, which lost 5 bases and 7 bases, there was a span of 21 bases. The CDR3 is 15 amino acids. In germline, CDR1 is SEHNR, CDR2 FQNEAQ (reference sequence). TCRdb re-called the 5' RACE reads with MiXCR, one entry per CDR3 protein. This sample has hundreds of thousands of distinct CDR3 sequences; under 9% occur once, and the top ten carry more than 0.75%. General study results and limits: Cord blood beta clonotypes that were abundant carried fewer insertions, and memory repertoires showed no such trend. Out-of-frame alpha sequences common to twins exhibited a surplus of low generation probability. Twins shared beta out-of-frame sequences in excess, but this excess was weaker. The analysis was cross-sectional rather than longitudinal within donors.

This clonotype has more than one count but fewer than ten. Its antigen is undetermined. The same sample was also used in a study of yellow fever vaccine responses in identical twins.

Sequenced sample: PBMCs. The chain uses TRBV7-9 and TRBJ2-7; no definite D call. The clonotype comes from a woman younger than 35 in good health. The CDR3 loop is CASSPDLRTMGEQYF. CDR3 nucleotide sequence: TGTGCCAGCAGCCCAGACCTTCGTACAATGGGTGAGCAGTACTTC.